The next 5 T cell receptor beta chains were all read from a single sample in a study of blood T cell repertoires in COVID-19. Only in-frame clones appear in the TCRdb table, and some are missing; sequencing was by immunoSEQ multiplex PCR. The data contain fewer than 250,000 clones, less than 85% of them seen just once; the ten biggest clones take up approximately 3%. Sequencing was carried out using PBMCs or T cells enriched from blood (not recorded which). These receptors were collected from a woman aged 30 to 39 who had recovered from COVID-19.

This chain joins TRBV27 and TRBJ1-4; a weak D match, TRBD1 (6 bases). The CDR3 totals 16 residues. Per the germline V gene, CDR1 is MNHEY and CDR2 is SMNVEV (reference sequence). Trimming stripped 4 bases from V and 7 bases from J, with 19 bases between. The CDR3 is CASSYFPWRGGEKLFF. The CDR3 DNA reads as TGTGCCAGCAGTTATTTCCCTTGGAGGGGGGGTGAAAAACTGTTTTTT.

In this sample, this clone turned up a few times. This sequence joins TRBV2 and TRBJ1-4, with no clear D. The CDR3 extends over 14 amino acids. Germline V CDR1 and CDR2: SNHLY, FYNNEI. Trimming stripped 6 bases from V and 2 bases from J, with 10 bases between. The CDR3 sequence: CASSEWATNEKLFF. The CDR3 DNA reads TGTGCCAGCAGCGAATGGGCCACTAATGAAAAACTGTTTTTT.

This chain links TRBV5-6 with TRBJ2-7; TRBD1 matches at 10 bases. From germline, CDR1 is SGHDT and CDR2 YYEEEE. The CDR3 runs to 17 residues. V gave up 5 bases and J gave up 3 bases; unmatched junction bases: 14. CDR3 nucleotide sequence: TGTGCCAGCAGAGTAAACAGTGGGACAGGGGTTAACTACGAGCAGTACGTC. Amino acid sequence: CASRVNSGTGVNYEQYV.

On this clone itself: It may be a read error: a sequence one base away is much more abundant. V usage is TRBV7-2 and J usage is TRBJ2-1; D call uncertain. The V end lost 2 bases, the J end lost 2 bases, and 4 bases lay between the germline ends. Germline values: CDR1 SGHTA, CDR2 FQGNSA. The CDR3 runs to 13 residues. Here the CDR3 DNA reads TGTGCCAGCAGCTTATCGGCCTACAATGAGCAGTTCTTC. Residues: CASSLSAYNEQFF.

The rearrangement joins TRBV2 to TRBJ2-1; 8 bases fit TRBD2. Unmatched junction bases numbered 7, after V lost 9 bases and J lost 9 bases. This CDR3 has 12 amino acids. Per germline, CDR1 SNHLY and CDR2 FYNNEI. The CDR3 region has the DNA TGTGCCAGTCCATCGGGACTAGGTGAGCAGTTCTTC. This encodes CASPSGLGEQFF.